Presented here are 2 T cell receptor beta chains from one specimen sequenced in a study of prognosis after radiotherapy for stage I lung cancer. The genomic DNA TCR beta CDR3 region underwent two rounds of multiplex PCR. It was primers specific to each TRBV and TRBJ gene that first-round PCR used. TCRdb re-analysed the multiplex PCR reads in MiXCR, keeping a single row per CDR3 protein. The sample contains roughly 24,000 distinct CDR3 sequences, approximately 38% of which appear only once. This sample comprised PBMCs, obtained before or after stereotactic body radiation therapy (not recorded which). Receptor source: a donor of 50 years or more with non-small cell lung cancer.

This clonotype came up many times. This chain uses TRBV5-6 with TRBJ2-7; D may match TRBD1 or TRBD2 (6 bases each). The CDR3 is 13 amino acids. The V and J ends lost 0 bases and 7 bases respectively, with 11 bases between them. Per the germline V gene, CDR1 is SGHDT and CDR2 is YYEEEE. CDR3 region: CASSLERGVEQYF. CDR3 coding DNA: TGTGCCAGCAGCTTGGAGAGGGGGGTTGAGCAGTACTTC.

This clonotype was observed at least ten times. The chain combines TRBV6-5 with TRBJ1-3, with a tentative D call TRBD1 (5 bases). The CDR3 runs 15 residues. Per the germline V gene, CDR1 is MNHEY and CDR2 is SVGAGI. V lost 4 bases and J lost 3, with 13 bases in between. The CDR3 region has the DNA TGTGCCAGCAGTTCAGAGGGGCAAGGTGGAAACACCATATATTTT. Encoded protein: CASSSEGQGGNTIYF.